A single sample is the source of the 24 T cell receptor beta chains below, sequenced in a study of blood T cell repertoires in COVID-19. The data were produced by immunoSEQ multiplex PCR, yet TCRdb's version contains in-frame clones alone and is incomplete. The sample holds about 52,000 clones, around 81% seen once. The source material was peripheral blood. The origin of the receptors is a woman older than 75 with COVID-19, enrolled during active disease.

In its sample, this clone was seen a few times. V usage is TRBV7-9 and J usage is TRBJ1-2; no reliable D call. Trimming shortened V by 5 bases and J by 4 bases, and 17 bases separated the two germline ends. The V gene's germline CDR1 is SEHNR and CDR2 FQNEAQ (reference sequence). The CDR3 is made up of 15 amino acids. The chain's CDR3 is CASSRLTPTSYGYTF. CDR3 DNA sequence: TGTGCCAGCAGCAGGCTGACCCCCACTAGCTATGGCTACACCTTC.

The chain has TRBV30 and TRBJ2-2, with D unclear. The CDR3 extends over 13 amino acids. Germline CDR1 reads GTSNPN; CDR2 reads SVGIG (reference sequence). V lost 3 bases to trimming and J lost 5 bases, with 10 bases between them. The CDR3: CAWRNSRTGELFF. The CDR3 DNA follows: TGTGCCTGGAGAAACAGCAGGACCGGGGAGCTGTTTTTT.

This clone was detected only a few times. The chain uses TRBV5-1 and TRBJ1-3; 12 bases map to TRBD1. The trim removed 3 bases at V and 0 bases at J, leaving 10 bases unmatched. CDR1 and CDR2 from the germline V gene are SGHRS and YFSETQ. The CDR3 has 19 amino acids. The DNA of the CDR3 is TGCGCCAGCAGCTCCAACCCGGGACAGGGGGCAGCCTCTGGAAACACCATATATTTT. Its protein product is CASSSNPGQGAASGNTIYF.

CDR3 nucleotide sequence: TGTGCCACCAGCAGAGCCCACTATGACACACTAGCGGGAGGCCCAGATACGCAGTATTTT. It is translated as CATSRAHYDTLAGGPDTQYF. The V gene is TRBV15, the J gene TRBJ2-3, with 12 bases aligning to TRBD2. V lost 1 base to trimming and J lost 4 bases; unmatched junction nucleotides: 15. The CDR3 loop spans 20 amino acids. The germline gives CDR1 LNHNV, CDR2 YYDKDF (reference sequence).

A single count supports this clone. V usage is TRBV10-3 and J usage is TRBJ1-1; the D is unclear. CDR1 and CDR2 (germline): ENHRY, SYGVKD. This CDR3 comprises 14 residues. Trimming took off 2 bases at V and 1 base at J, with 8 bases between the two ends. The CDR3 bases are TGTGCCATCAGTGAGGGTACAAGGAACACTGAAGCTTTCTTT. Amino acids: CAISEGTRNTEAFF.

The V gene is TRBV27, the J gene TRBJ2-2, with D uncertain. With 8 bases removed from V and 4 bases from J, the gap between germline ends came to 20 bases. The length of the CDR3 is 16 residues. Per germline, CDR1 MNHEY and CDR2 SMNVEV (reference sequence). CDR3 sequence: CASLRLVSNPTGELFF. Here the CDR3 DNA reads TGTGCCAGCCTGAGGTTGGTCTCTAACCCCACCGGGGAGCTGTTTTTT.

The genes are TRBV20-1 and TRBJ1-6, with 7 bases lining up with TRBD1. This CDR3 spans 15 amino acids. V trimming: 3 bases; J trimming: 5 bases; junction bases outside the gene matches: 7. Germline loops: CDR1 DFQATT, CDR2 SNEGSKA (reference sequence). In nucleotides, the CDR3 is TGCAGTGCTAGTTCCGGGACAGTTAATAATTCACCCCTCCACTTT. Its translation: CSASSGTVNNSPLHF.

V gene TRBV27 combines with J gene TRBJ2-5; a weak D match, TRBD2 (5 bases). V shed 6 bases and J shed 4 bases, with 18 bases lying between them. The CDR3 loop spans 15 amino acids. The germline V gene encodes CDR1 MNHEY and CDR2 SMNVEV (reference sequence). In DNA, the CDR3 is TGTGCCAGCAGGGACTCGGGCCTAACATTAGAGACCCAGTACTTC. Translating it yields CASRDSGLTLETQYF.

V and J are TRBV24-1 and TRBJ2-1; D possibly corresponds to TRBD2 (6 bases). The CDR3 totals 17 residues. The germline CDR1 and CDR2 sequences are KGHDR and SFDVKD. V was clipped by 4 bases and J by 4 bases, with 19 bases between them. The CDR3 region has the DNA TGTGCCACCAGTGACGGGACGGCGGGACCACCATACAATGAGCAGTTCTTC. Its protein is CATSDGTAGPPYNEQFF.

V gene TRBV12-5 combines with J gene TRBJ2-2; 15 bases fit TRBD2. After removal of 4 bases from V and 7 bases from J, the junction contained 4 bases not matched to a gene. Germline-derived CDR1 and CDR2 are LGHNT and FRNRAP. This CDR3 is built from 16 residues. CDR3 in DNA: TGTGCTAGTGGTTCGGGGACTAGCGGGAGGATCGGGGAGCTGTTTTTT. The encoded protein is CASGSGTSGRIGELFF.

This clone was recorded a few times. The CDR3 nucleotides read TGTGCCAGCAGCCAAGGGGCACTAGCGGGAGGGGCCACGGACACCGGGGAGCTGTTTTTT. Its protein product is CASSQGALAGGATDTGELFF. V usage is TRBV3-1 (or the pseudogene TRBV3-2) and J usage is TRBJ2-2; 13 bases align to TRBD2. The CDR3 is made up of 20 amino acids. The V gene end was trimmed by 1 base and the J gene end by 3 bases; junction bases not matched to a gene: 11. Germline CDR1 is LGHDT and CDR2 is YNNKEL (reference sequence).

This sequence joins TRBV3-1 (or the pseudogene TRBV3-2) and TRBJ2-1, with D possibly being TRBD1 (6 bases). The CDR3 has 13 residues. V dropped 5 bases and J dropped 9 bases, with 14 bases sitting between them. The germline V gene has CDR1 LGHDT and CDR2 YNNKEL (reference sequence). The CDR3 is CASSYNRAGEQFF. CDR3 nucleotides: TGTGCCAGCAGCTATAACAGGGCTGGTGAGCAGTTCTTC.

The V call is TRBV5-1, the J call TRBJ2-6, with TRBD2 matching over 10 bases. V gave up 4 bases and J gave up 0 bases; unmatched junction bases: 7. Looked up from germline, CDR1 is SGHRS and CDR2 is YFSETQ. The CDR3 covers 18 residues. CDR3 region: CASSLPSGSLSGANVLTF. CDR3 coding DNA: TGCGCCAGCAGCCTACCTAGCGGGAGCCTCTCTGGGGCCAACGTCCTGACTTTC.

The CDR3 loop reads CASSLGVDYGYTF. In nucleotides, the CDR3 is TGTGCCAGCAGTTTGGGAGTGGACTATGGCTACACCTTC. The chain carries TRBV12-3 or TRBV12-4 and TRBJ1-2; no firm D call. V dropped 3 bases and J dropped 3 bases, with 8 bases sitting between them. The CDR3 runs to 13 residues.

The V gene is TRBV28, the J gene TRBJ1-1, with D hard to call. The V gene's germline CDR1 is MDHEN and CDR2 SYDVKM. Trimming took off 3 bases at V and 0 bases at J, with 11 bases between the two ends. The CDR3 runs to 15 residues. The CDR3, as DNA: TGTGCCAGCAGTTTGCGGCGATTGATGAACACTGAAGCTTTCTTT. Amino acids: CASSLRRLMNTEAFF.

The chain combines TRBV7-9 with TRBJ2-6; tentatively, D is TRBD2 (5 bases). V was shortened by 2 bases and J by 0 bases, with 8 bases between the two germline ends. This CDR3 has 16 residues. CDR1 is SEHNR, CDR2 FQNEAQ, per germline (reference sequence). In nucleotides, the CDR3 is TGTGCCAGCAGCTTATTGGGAGACTCTGGGGCCAACGTCCTGACTTTC. This codes for CASSLLGDSGANVLTF.

This clone showed up just a few times. The rearrangement joins TRBV7-3 to TRBJ2-3; TRBD2 agrees at 7 bases. Germline loops: CDR1 SGHTA, CDR2 FQGTGA. The CDR3 runs 14 residues. Trimming cost V 5 bases and J 4 bases; bases outside gene matches: 6. CDR3 sequence: CASSHGLVPDTQYF. For the CDR3, the DNA is TGTGCCAGCAGCCACGGACTAGTCCCAGATACGCAGTATTTT.

The chain couples TRBV7-3 to TRBJ2-2; D not resolved. Germline V gene lookup returns CDR1 SGHTA and CDR2 FQGTGA. This CDR3 has 13 amino acids. The V end lost 2 bases, the J end lost 4 bases, and 5 bases lay between the germline ends. The CDR3: CASSLGPTGELFF. In nucleotides, the CDR3 is TGTGCCAGCAGCTTAGGGCCCACCGGGGAGCTGTTTTTT.

The J gene is TRBJ2-3, the V gene TRBV2, with a tentative D call TRBD2 (6 bases). This CDR3 contains 16 residues. V dropped 6 bases and J dropped 4 bases, with 20 bases sitting between them. Germline V gene lookup returns CDR1 SNHLY and CDR2 FYNNEI. CDR3 residues: CASRYGTLPSADTQYF. In nucleotides, the CDR3 is TGTGCCAGCAGGTATGGGACTCTCCCCTCGGCAGATACGCAGTATTTT.

The chain employs TRBV18 and TRBJ2-7; 8 nucleotides line up with TRBD2. Germline CDR1 reads KGHSH; CDR2 reads LQKENI. The CDR3 consists of 14 residues. The trim removed 4 bases at V and 0 bases at J, leaving 2 bases unmatched. The CDR3 DNA follows: TGTGCCAGCTCACTCGGACTAGCCTCCTACGAGCAGTACTTC. It specifies CASSLGLASYEQYF.

The genes are TRBV3-1 (or the pseudogene TRBV3-2) and TRBJ2-5; D unclear. This CDR3 has 13 residues. Looked up from germline, CDR1 is LGHDT and CDR2 is YNNKEL (reference sequence). V gave up 3 bases and J gave up 7 bases, with 12 bases separating them. The CDR3 DNA reads TGTGCCAGCAGCCAGGGCATAATAGGGACCCAGTACTTC. It codes for CASSQGIIGTQYF.

V and J are TRBV28 and TRBJ1-4; possibly TRBD1 for D (6 bases). Trimming stripped 6 bases from V and 3 bases from J, with 14 bases between. Germline V gene lookup returns CDR1 MDHEN and CDR2 SYDVKM. The CDR3 extends over 15 amino acids. CDR3 loop: CASSSTGTANEKLFF. CDR3 in DNA: TGTGCCAGCAGCAGCACAGGGACGGCTAATGAAAAACTGTTTTTT.

The CDR3 bases are TGTGCCAGCTCACCACCGGGCAGGGATGCCTATGGCTACACCTTC. Translating it yields CASSPPGRDAYGYTF. This rearrangement joins TRBV18 to TRBJ1-2; perhaps TRBD1 as D (5 bases). The CDR3 covers 15 residues. V dropped 0 bases and J dropped 4 bases, with 12 bases sitting between them. Germline assignment: CDR1 KGHSH and CDR2 LQKENI.

The chain employs TRBV28 and TRBJ2-6; the D gene is possibly TRBD2 (5 bases). Trimming cost V 5 bases and J 4 bases, with 12 bases left between them. The V gene's germline CDR1 is MDHEN and CDR2 SYDVKM. The CDR3 extends over 15 amino acids. The chain's CDR3 is CASSPQGRGANVLTF. CDR3 nucleotide sequence: TGTGCCAGCAGTCCCCAAGGGAGAGGGGCCAACGTCCTGACTTTC.